This TCR beta chain came from a study of cytomegalovirus exposure and HLA in healthy donors. Notes on the study in general: Researchers reported in a later analysis that a missense DCLRE1C variant was tied to TCR beta V- and J-gene trimming. The sole available immune exposure information was CMV serostatus.

Regarding this clone: Its antigen is currently unknown.

A multiplex PCR was run with 60 Vbeta primers and 13 Jbeta primers. In the source study's methods: In a later analysis, the count reached about 82 million unique TCR beta chains, with approximately 10 million shared. Method: immunoSEQ multiplex PCR; TCRdb's copy keeps in-frame clones and lacks some. V, J and clone size were drawn from that table, and D and trimming were deduced from the DNA. This sample contains approximately 140,000 clones. Sample: PBMCs. This clonotype was sampled from a man aged 35-49 years in good health and CMV-seronegative.

The CDR3 region is CASSHSSGGALYNEQFF. For the CDR3, the DNA is TGCGCCAGCAGCCATTCTAGCGGGGGGGCTTTATACAATGAGCAGTTCTTC. The chain combines TRBV4-3 with TRBJ2-1; TRBD2 matches at 12 bases. J was trimmed by 4 bases and V by 3 bases; bases with no gene match: 7. There are 17 residues in the CDR3. CDR1 is LGHNA, CDR2 YSLEER, per germline.